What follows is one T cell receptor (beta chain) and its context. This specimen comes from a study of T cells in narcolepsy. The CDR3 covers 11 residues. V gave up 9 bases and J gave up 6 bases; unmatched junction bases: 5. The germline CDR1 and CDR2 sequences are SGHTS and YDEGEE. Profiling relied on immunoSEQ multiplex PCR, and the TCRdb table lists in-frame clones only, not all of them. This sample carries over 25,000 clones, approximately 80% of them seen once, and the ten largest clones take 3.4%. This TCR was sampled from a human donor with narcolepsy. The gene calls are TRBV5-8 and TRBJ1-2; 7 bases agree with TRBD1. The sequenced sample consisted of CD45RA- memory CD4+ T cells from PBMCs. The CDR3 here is CATGTAHGYTF. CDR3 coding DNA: TGTGCCACCGGGACAGCCCATGGCTACACCTTC.